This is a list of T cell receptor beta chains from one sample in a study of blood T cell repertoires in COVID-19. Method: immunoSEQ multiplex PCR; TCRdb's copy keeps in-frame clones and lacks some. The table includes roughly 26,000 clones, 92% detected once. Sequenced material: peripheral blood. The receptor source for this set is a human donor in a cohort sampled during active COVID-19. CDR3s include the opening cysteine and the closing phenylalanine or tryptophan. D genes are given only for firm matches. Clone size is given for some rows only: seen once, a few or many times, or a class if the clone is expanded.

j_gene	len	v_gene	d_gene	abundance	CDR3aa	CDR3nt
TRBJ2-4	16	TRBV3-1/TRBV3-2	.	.	CASSLLGGLAKNIQYF	TGTGCCAGCAGCCTCCTTGGTGGACTAGCCAAAAACATTCAGTACTTC
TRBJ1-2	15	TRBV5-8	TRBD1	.	CASNHGTGEFHGYTF	TGTGCCAGCAACCACGGGACAGGGGAGTTTCATGGCTACACCTTC
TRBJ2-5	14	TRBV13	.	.	CASSFSSRGETQYF	TGTGCCAGCAGCTTCAGCTCCAGAGGGGAGACCCAGTACTTC
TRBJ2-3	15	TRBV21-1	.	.	CASSKGGRGTDTQYF	TGTGCCAGCAGCAAAGGGGGGCGCGGGACAGATACGCAGTATTTT
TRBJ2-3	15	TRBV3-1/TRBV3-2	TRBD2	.	CASSQDPRGGDTQYF	TGTGCCAGCAGCCAAGACCCTCGGGGGGGGGATACGCAGTATTTT
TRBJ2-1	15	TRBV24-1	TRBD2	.	CATSDPGEGYNEQFF	TGTGCCACCAGTGACCCCGGGGAGGGGTACAATGAGCAGTTCTTC
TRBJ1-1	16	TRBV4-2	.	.	CASSQEGGGAVAEAFF	TGTGCCAGCAGCCAAGAAGGTGGCGGGGCAGTGGCTGAAGCTTTCTTT
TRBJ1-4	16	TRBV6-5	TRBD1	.	CASSLNQGALDEKLFF	TGTGCCAGCAGTTTAAACCAGGGGGCTTTGGATGAAAAACTGTTTTTT
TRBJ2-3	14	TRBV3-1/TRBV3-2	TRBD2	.	CASSPPLAGGAQYF	TGTGCCAGCAGCCCCCCCTTGGCGGGGGGGGCGCAGTATTTT
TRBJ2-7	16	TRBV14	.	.	CASSQGQRTKPYEQYF	TGTGCCAGCAGCCAAGGTCAGCGGACCAAGCCCTACGAGCAGTACTTC
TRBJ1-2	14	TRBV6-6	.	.	CASSYADRVYGYTF	TGTGCCAGCAGTTACGCGGACAGAGTCTATGGCTACACCTTC
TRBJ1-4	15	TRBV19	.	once	CASSSGLNRDEKLFF	TGTGCCAGTAGTAGCGGTCTGAACAGGGATGAAAAACTGTTTTTT
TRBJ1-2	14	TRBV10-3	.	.	CASQRGREGYGYTF	TGTGCCTCCCAGAGAGGGAGGGAGGGCTATGGCTACACCTTC
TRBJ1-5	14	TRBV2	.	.	CASSAFRVNQPQHF	TGTGCCAGCAGTGCATTCAGGGTGAATCAGCCCCAGCATTTT
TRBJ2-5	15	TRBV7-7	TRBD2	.	CASSLLAGSQETQYF	TGTGCCAGCAGCTTGCTAGCGGGGTCACAAGAGACCCAGTACTTC
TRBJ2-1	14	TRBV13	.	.	CASSLGARYNEQFF	TGTGCCAGCAGCTTAGGGGCAAGATACAATGAGCAGTTCTTC
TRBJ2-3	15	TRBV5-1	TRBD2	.	CASSPLAGGPDTQYF	TGCGCCAGCAGCCCTCTTGCGGGGGGGCCGGATACGCAGTATTTT
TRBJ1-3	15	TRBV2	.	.	CASSEADSSGNTIYF	TGTGCCAGCAGTGAAGCCGACAGCTCTGGAAACACCATATATTTT
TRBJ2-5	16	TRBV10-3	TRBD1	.	CAISSRGQGLLETQYF	TGTGCCATCAGTAGTAGGGGACAGGGTTTGTTAGAGACCCAGTACTTC
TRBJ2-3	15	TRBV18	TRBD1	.	CASSLRTGPTDTQYF	TGTGCCAGCTCACTGAGGACAGGGCCCACAGATACGCAGTATTTT
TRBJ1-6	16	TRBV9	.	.	CASSVTPSVQGSPLHF	TGTGCCAGCAGCGTAACCCCCTCGGTTCAGGGGTCACCCCTCCACTTT
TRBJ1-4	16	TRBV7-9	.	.	CASSPIWTGGIEKLFF	TGTGCCAGCAGCCCAATATGGACCGGGGGGATAGAAAAACTGTTTTTT
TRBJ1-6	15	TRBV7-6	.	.	CASSLGGGSNSPLHF	TGTGCCAGCAGCTTAGGGGGGGGCAGTAATTCACCCCTCCACTTT
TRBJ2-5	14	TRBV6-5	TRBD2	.	CAIPLGLAEETQYF	TGTGCCATCCCCCTGGGACTAGCGGAAGAGACCCAGTACTTC
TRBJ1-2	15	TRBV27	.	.	CASSRAGGGSYGYTF	TGTGCCAGCAGTCGGGCGGGGGGCGGTTCCTATGGCTACACCTTC
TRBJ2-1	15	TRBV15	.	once	CATSSQVAGGTRGFF	.
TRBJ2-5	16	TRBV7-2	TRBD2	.	CASSPYLAGGRETQYF	TGTGCCAGCAGCCCATACCTGGCGGGGGGGCGGGAGACCCAGTACTTC
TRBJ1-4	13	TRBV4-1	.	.	CASSQGLSEKLFF	TGCGCCAGCAGCCAAGGGTTGAGTGAAAAACTGTTTTTT
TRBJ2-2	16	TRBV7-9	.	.	CASSPRSIANTGELFF	TGTGCCAGCAGCCCACGGAGCATCGCGAACACCGGGGAGCTGTTTTTT
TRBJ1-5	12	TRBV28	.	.	CASSYPGQPQHF	TGTGCCAGCAGTTACCCCGGTCAGCCCCAGCATTTT
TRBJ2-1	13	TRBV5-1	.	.	CASSSRQNNEQFF	TGCGCCAGCAGCTCGAGACAGAACAATGAGCAGTTCTTC